The T cell receptor beta chain described here comes from a study of technical replicates of blood from a handful of donors. The repertoire was sequenced with immunoSEQ multiplex PCR; TCRdb's copy has only in-frame clones and lacks some. The sample lists 50,000 to 65,000 clones; 92% were seen once. The CDR3 has 14 amino acids. With 3 bases clipped from V and 4 bases from J, the junction kept 3 bases outside the gene matches. CDR1 and CDR2 from the germline V gene are SGHRS and YFSETQ. Judged by abundance, this clone is medium-sized. Other DNA sequences from this sample encode an identical CDR3 as well.

Specimen: PBMCs. This chain links TRBV5-1 with TRBJ2-1; 8 positions match TRBD2. The receptor comes from a human donor in good health. Some clones in this sample may be carry-over from other donors' samples. The CDR3 nucleotides read TGCGCCAGCAGCTCGGCGGGAGGATACAATGAGCAGTTCTTC. Translated, it gives CASSSAGGYNEQFF.